The source of this T cell receptor (beta chain) is a study of human T cells and chemical hapten exposure. Study-level findings and limits: Expanded TCRs clustered into significantly more large CDR3 similarity groups than controls, the analysis revealed.

Time point of the sample: patch test 1, 2 weeks after DPC sensitization. The treatment was: therapeutic diphenylcyclopropenone sensitization with weekly scalp DPC. TCRdb re-analysed the RACE reads in MiXCR, keeping a single row per CDR3 protein. Among 370,000 or so distinct CDR3 sequences, 4.8% were seen once, and the ten largest hold approximately 2.1%. The CDR3 sequence is 13 residues long. Trimming removed 4 bases at V and 4 bases at J, with 11 bases between. Germline CDR1 is SGDLS and CDR2 is YYNGEE. There are many counts of this clonotype. As yet, its antigen is unknown. The sample consisted of whole blood, taken in connection with sensitization to the hapten diphenylcyclopropenone (DPC). This receptor was taken from a woman between 50 and 59 years old with alopecia areata. Some clones in this sample may be carry-over from other donors' samples. J is TRBJ1-1 and V is TRBV9; D perhaps matches TRBD1 (5 bases). Here the CDR3 DNA reads TGTGCCAGCAGCTTCGCCGGGGCCACTGAAGCTTTCTTT. It specifies CASSFAGATEAFF.